This entry lists 32 T cell receptor beta chains sequenced from one sample in a study of T cells after yellow fever vaccination (dated by TCRdb to between 2017 and 2020). The meaning of the sample's treatment or condition label: live attenuated yellow fever vaccine strain. Preparation of the library involved 5' RACE. Sequenced using an Illumina HiSeq 2500. The public sequencing data were trimmed at Q25 with fastp and processed into clonotypes with MiXCR by TCRdb, which kept only in-frame beta chains. For every CDR3 protein sequence, its rows merge into one entry that carries the most common genes and DNA. This sample gives 200,000 to 300,000 distinct CDR3 sequences in total; over 6.5% of them show up just once. Around 1% of the sample is held by the ten biggest clonotypes. The starting material was CD4+ T cells sorted from PBMCs, obtained on the day of the yellow fever booster vaccination. The receptors come from a man in his thirties or forties who received the YFV17D yellow fever vaccine.

The chain has TRBV7-9 and TRBJ1-5, with TRBD1 matching 7 bases. The CDR3 is 13 amino acids. The germline CDR1 and CDR2 sequences are SEHNR and FQNEAQ (reference sequence). Losses at the gene ends were 8 bases for V and 4 bases for J; bases not matched to a gene: 5. The CDR3 spells CASGTAPNQPQHF. The CDR3 nucleotides are TGTGCCAGCGGGACAGCTCCTAATCAGCCCCAGCATTTT.

The table lists this clonotype with a few counts. The chain has TRBV4-3 and TRBJ1-3, with 7 bases identical to TRBD1. The germline V gene encodes CDR1 LGHNA and CDR2 YSLEER. Trimming removed 2 bases from V and 2 bases from J; junction bases left unmatched: 3. The CDR3 runs to 15 residues. CDR3 nucleotides: TGCGCCAGCAGCCAACAAGGGGGCACTGGAAACACCATATATTTT. Its translation is CASSQQGGTGNTIYF.

The rearrangement links TRBV18 to TRBJ2-7; maybe TRBD1 (6 bases). The ends were cut back, 4 bases at V and 4 bases at J, with 17 bases in the middle. Per the germline V gene, CDR1 is KGHSH and CDR2 is LQKENI. CDR3 size: 15 residues. The CDR3: CASSQTGTQTYEQYF. The CDR3 coding sequence is TGTGCCAGCTCACAAACCGGGACACAGACATACGAGCAGTACTTC.

This clonotype came up many times. The chain links TRBV30 to TRBJ1-2, with 7 bases identical to TRBD1. Unmatched junction bases numbered 3, after V lost 0 bases and J lost 8 bases. The CDR3 extends over 12 amino acids. Germline V CDR1 and CDR2: GTSNPN, SVGIG (reference sequence). The CDR3 region has the DNA TGTGCCTGGAGTGTAAAAGGGGGCGGCTACACCTTC. Protein product: CAWSVKGGGYTF.

This clonotype was counted ten times or more. The rearrangement joins TRBV12-3 or TRBV12-4 to TRBJ1-1; 7 bases are shared with TRBD1. The CDR3 length is 13 residues. V shed 6 bases, J shed 1 base, and the junction held 2 bases outside the gene matches. Here the CDR3 DNA reads TGTGCCAGCAGGACAGGGTGGAACACTGAAGCTTTCTTT. Translated, it gives CASRTGWNTEAFF.

The CDR3 reads CASSEGTARPQHF. The CDR3 DNA reads TGTGCCAGCAGTGAGGGGACAGCGCGGCCCCAGCATTTT. The chain carries TRBV2 and TRBJ1-5; the match to TRBD1 covers 7 bases. V was pared by 3 bases and J by 9 bases, with 5 bases of the junction left unmatched. The V gene's germline CDR1 is SNHLY and CDR2 FYNNEI. The CDR3 runs to 13 residues.

This clonotype has a count of ten or more. The CDR3 spells CASRLTSGSGETQYF. For the CDR3, the DNA is TGTGCCAGCAGGCTAACTAGCGGGAGCGGAGAGACCCAGTACTTC. The J gene is TRBJ2-5, the V gene TRBV7-2, with 11 bases matching TRBD2. Germline V lookup: CDR1 SGHTA, CDR2 FQGNSA. The CDR3 covers 15 residues. V lost 6 bases, J lost 4 bases, and 7 bases stayed unmatched.

The chain links TRBV14 to TRBJ2-3, with 11 bases identical to TRBD2. The J segment lost 6 bases and the V segment lost 1 base, leaving 9 bases of the junction unmatched. The CDR3 runs 17 residues. CDR1 and CDR2 from the germline V gene are SGHDN and FVKESK. CDR3 nucleotide sequence: TGTGCCAGCAGCCAAGTTTCTAGCGGGAGGAATTGTGATACGCAGTATTTT. This codes for CASSQVSSGRNCDTQYF.

At least ten counts were recorded for this clonotype. The rearrangement joins TRBV18 to TRBJ1-5; D call uncertain. V gave up 2 bases and J gave up 6 bases, with 8 bases separating them. Per germline, CDR1 KGHSH and CDR2 LQKENI. The CDR3 covers 13 residues. The CDR3 sequence: CASSPASGQPQHF. The CDR3 coding sequence is TGTGCCAGCTCACCAGCTAGCGGTCAGCCCCAGCATTTT.

This clonotype occurred a few times. CDR3 in amino acids: CASSTRGFEQYF. In nucleotides, the CDR3 is TGTGCCAGCAGCACAAGGGGTTTCGAGCAGTACTTC. The V and J genes are TRBV7-9 and TRBJ2-7; maybe TRBD1 (5 bases). The CDR3 is made up of 12 amino acids. Germline V gene data show CDR1 as SEHNR and CDR2 as FQNEAQ (reference sequence). Deletions cut 5 bases from V and 6 bases from J, with 11 bases between.

The chain joins TRBV5-4 to TRBJ2-2; 7 bases fit TRBD1. Germline assignment: CDR1 SGHNT and CDR2 YYREEE (reference sequence). The CDR3 runs to 15 residues. Germline trimming cut 1 base from V and 5 bases from J; bases unmatched to any gene: 5. The chain's CDR3 is CASSLPDRRTGELFF. The CDR3 DNA sequence: TGTGCCAGCAGCTTGCCGGACAGGCGAACCGGGGAGCTGTTTTTT.

This clonotype was recorded at least ten times. The chain has TRBV14 and TRBJ1-1, with no clear D. The V and J ends lost 2 bases and 8 bases respectively, with 9 bases between them. The CDR3 spans 12 residues. Germline CDR1 SGHDN, CDR2 FVKESK. Here the CDR3 DNA reads TGTGCCAGCAGCCAATGGAAGGGCGAAGCTTTCTTT. Its translation: CASSQWKGEAFF.

The J gene is TRBJ2-7, the V gene TRBV7-2, with 7 bases fitting TRBD2. The germline gives CDR1 SGHTA, CDR2 FQGNSA. The CDR3 has 16 amino acids. V dropped 5 bases and J dropped 3; count of bases not matched to a gene: 13. The chain's CDR3 is CASSPKTSPSLYEQYF. CDR3 nucleotide sequence: TGTGCCAGCAGCCCTAAGACTAGCCCCTCACTCTACGAGCAGTACTTC.

The rearrangement joins TRBV20-1 to TRBJ2-1, with D possibly matching TRBD2 (6 bases). Germline V CDR1 and CDR2: DFQATT, SNEGSKA (reference sequence). V shed 5 bases and J shed 8 bases, with 16 bases lying between them. The CDR3 is made up of 13 amino acids. The CDR3 loop is CSAGGTPSDEQFF. Here the CDR3 DNA reads TGCAGTGCTGGCGGGACCCCGTCGGATGAGCAGTTCTTC.

V usage is TRBV30 and J usage is TRBJ2-3; 7 bases map to TRBD2. The germline V gene has CDR1 GTSNPN and CDR2 SVGIG (reference sequence). J gave up 2 bases and V 4 bases, and 9 bases lay outside the gene matches. This CDR3 is 15 amino acids long. For the CDR3, the DNA is TGTGCCTGGACGACCGGCGGGAGCCTCACAGATACGCAGTATTTT. It codes for CAWTTGGSLTDTQYF.

This clonotype was detected a few times. This chain uses TRBV7-2 with TRBJ2-1; possible D gene TRBD2, 7 bases. Deletions cut 7 bases from V and 5 bases from J, with 15 bases between. Germline-derived CDR1 and CDR2 are SGHTA and FQGNSA. This CDR3 has 14 residues. CDR3 in DNA: TGTGCCAGCACCTGGGGCGGGGGCAACAATGAGCAGTTCTTC. Encoded protein: CASTWGGGNNEQFF.

This clonotype was found many times. V and J are TRBV7-2 and TRBJ2-7; D unclear. CDR1 and CDR2 (germline): SGHTA, FQGNSA. The CDR3 contains 13 residues. Trimming took 4 bases from V and 3 from J, leaving 10 bases between them. The DNA of the CDR3 is TGTGCCAGCAGCTCGCGGTCCCGCTACGAGCAGTACTTC. Residues: CASSSRSRYEQYF. The whole variable domain, filled in from reference TRBV7-2 and TRBJ2-7, reads GAGVSQSPSNKVTEKGKDVELRCDPISGHTALYWYRQSLGQGLEFLIYFQGNSAPDKSGLPSDRFSAERTGGSVSTLTIQRTQQEDSAVYLCASSSRSRYEQYFGPGTRLTVT.

This clonotype was observed at least ten times. This chain links TRBV5-1 with TRBJ2-1; maybe TRBD1 (5 bases). Germline V gene sequence: CDR1 SGHRS, CDR2 YFSETQ. V lost 0 bases to trimming and J lost 8 bases, with 12 bases between them. The CDR3 has 14 amino acids. CDR3 nucleotides: TGCGCCAGCAGCTTGGACGGCAGGGCGTATGAGCAGTTCTTC. Translated, it gives CASSLDGRAYEQFF.

The sample holds a few counts of this clonotype. The rearrangement joins TRBV15 to TRBJ2-2; the match to TRBD2 covers 7 bases. CDR1 is LNHNV and CDR2 is YYDKDF in the germline V gene (reference sequence). This CDR3 spans 16 amino acids. V lost 1 base, J lost 4 bases, and 6 bases stayed unmatched. CDR3 region: CATSRGAGVVTGELFF. Written as DNA, the CDR3 is TGTGCCACCAGCAGAGGGGCGGGAGTTGTCACCGGGGAGCTGTTTTTT.

This clonotype was recorded a few times. V gene TRBV4-2 combines with J gene TRBJ2-1; 8 bases line up with TRBD2. Looked up from germline, CDR1 is LGHNA and CDR2 is YNFKEQ. This CDR3 is built from 16 residues. V gave up 4 bases and J gave up 0 bases; unmatched junction bases: 5. This CDR3 is CASSRLLAVSYNEQFF. DNA for the CDR3: TGTGCCAGCAGCCGACTACTAGCGGTCTCCTACAATGAGCAGTTCTTC.

This clonotype was seen a few times. J is TRBJ1-1 and V is TRBV10-3, with D possibly being TRBD1 (5 bases). The V end lost 8 bases, the J end lost 3 bases, and 13 bases lay between the germline ends. The germline V gene has CDR1 ENHRY and CDR2 SYGVKD. This CDR3 is 13 amino acids long. The CDR3 protein is CAIQGSRDTEAFF. In nucleotides, the CDR3 is TGTGCCATCCAGGGTTCCCGGGACACTGAAGCTTTCTTT.

V gene TRBV20-1 combines with J gene TRBJ2-1; possibly TRBD1 or TRBD2 for D (5 bases each). V was cut by 2 bases and J by 7 bases, with 15 bases left in between. Per germline, CDR1 DFQATT and CDR2 SNEGSKA (reference sequence). This CDR3 is 14 amino acids long. DNA of the CDR3: TGCAGTGCTAGATTTCCAGGGACGGTAAATGAGCAGTTCTTC. This gives the protein CSARFPGTVNEQFF.

The DNA for the CDR3 is TGTGCCTGGAGTTCCTCGGGACAGGGGCATAGGGATACGCAGTATTTT. Residues: CAWSSSGQGHRDTQYF. The chain has TRBV30 and TRBJ2-3; 10 bases are a match to TRBD1. Germline lookup yields CDR1 GTSNPN and CDR2 SVGIG (reference sequence). The CDR3 covers 16 residues. The V and J ends lost 2 bases and 6 bases, in that order; junction bases with no gene match: 11.

The chain recombines TRBV7-2 with TRBJ1-1, with 9 bases aligning to TRBD1. V lost 5 bases, J lost 5 bases, and 6 bases stayed unmatched. Looked up from germline, CDR1 is SGHTA and CDR2 is FQGNSA. The CDR3 is made up of 14 amino acids. As DNA, the CDR3 is TGTGCCAGCAGCGTAACAGGGGGCTCGACTGAAGCTTTCTTT. Translating it yields CASSVTGGSTEAFF.

This clonotype was observed at least ten times. This rearrangement joins TRBV12-3 or TRBV12-4 to TRBJ2-7; the match to TRBD2 covers 8 bases. The CDR3 is 14 amino acids. Trimming at V came to 5 bases and at J to 6 bases, leaving 9 bases not matched to a gene. In DNA, the CDR3 is TGTGCCAGCAGTACGGGACTAGTTCTAAGCGAGCAGTACTTC. This encodes CASSTGLVLSEQYF.

The chain uses TRBV20-1 and TRBJ2-3; the D is unclear. The CDR3 contains 15 residues. Trimming shortened V by 6 bases and J by 0 bases, and 16 bases separated the two germline ends. Looked up from germline, CDR1 is DFQATT and CDR2 is SNEGSKA (reference sequence). The CDR3 coding sequence is TGCAGTGCAGCACGTGGCCCCTATAGCACAGATACGCAGTATTTT. This encodes CSAARGPYSTDTQYF.

This clonotype was counted between two and nine times. The chain combines TRBV7-2 with TRBJ2-1; D is undetermined. This CDR3 contains 14 residues. Trimming cost V 1 base and J 10 bases, with 14 bases left between them. Germline V gene lookup returns CDR1 SGHTA and CDR2 FQGNSA. The CDR3, as DNA: TGTGCCAGCAGCTTAGTTACCAGCAGCTTCGAGCAGTTCTTC. Translated: CASSLVTSSFEQFF.

The chain links TRBV20-1 to TRBJ1-6; D gene unclear. This CDR3 spans 14 amino acids. V lost 3 bases and J lost 7, with 13 bases in between. CDR1 is DFQATT and CDR2 is SNEGSKA in the germline V gene (reference sequence). CDR3 residues: CSASSATGNSPLHF. The CDR3 DNA follows: TGCAGTGCTAGTTCTGCGACGGGGAATTCACCCCTCCACTTT.

This clonotype appeared many times. The V gene is TRBV7-9, the J gene TRBJ2-2; D perhaps matches TRBD1 (5 bases). This CDR3 comprises 15 residues. With 8 bases removed from V and 7 bases from J, the gap between germline ends came to 20 bases. Germline V gives CDR1 SEHNR, CDR2 FQNEAQ (reference sequence). The CDR3: CASAPQAGQGGELFF. The CDR3 DNA sequence: TGTGCCAGCGCCCCCCAGGCAGGGCAAGGCGGGGAGCTGTTTTTT. The full variable domain, in which reference TRBV7-9 and TRBJ2-2 provide the parts outside the CDR3, is DTGVSQNPRHKITKRGQNVTFRCDPISEHNRLYWYRQTLGQGPEFLTYFQNEAQLEKSRLLSDRFSAERPKGSFSTLEIQRTEQGDSAMYLCASAPQAGQGGELFFGEGSRLTVL.

This clonotype was seen a few times. This chain uses TRBV12-3 or TRBV12-4 with TRBJ1-1; D uncertain. Trimming pared 3 bases from V and 7 bases from J, leaving 12 bases between. CDR3 length: 13 residues. The CDR3 DNA reads as TGTGCCAGCAGTTTCTGGGAAGAGGGTGAAGCTTTCTTT. Translated: CASSFWEEGEAFF.

This clonotype has a count of ten or more. This rearrangement joins TRBV9 to TRBJ2-3, with TRBD2 as a possible D gene (5 bases). Germline V gives CDR1 SGDLS, CDR2 YYNGEE. The CDR3 has 15 residues. The V end was cut by 2 bases, the J end by 6 bases, with 16 bases between. The DNA for the CDR3 is TGTGCCAGCAGCGTCAGCTCTAAGGAGGTGGATACGCAGTATTTT. This translates into CASSVSSKEVDTQYF.

V gene TRBV20-1 combines with J gene TRBJ2-2, with 11 positions matching TRBD2. The CDR3 is 14 amino acids. Germline lookup yields CDR1 DFQATT and CDR2 SNEGSKA (reference sequence). This chain's CDR3 is CGVLAGGNTGELFF. DNA of the CDR3: TGCGGCGTCCTAGCGGGAGGGAACACCGGGGAGCTGTTTTTT.